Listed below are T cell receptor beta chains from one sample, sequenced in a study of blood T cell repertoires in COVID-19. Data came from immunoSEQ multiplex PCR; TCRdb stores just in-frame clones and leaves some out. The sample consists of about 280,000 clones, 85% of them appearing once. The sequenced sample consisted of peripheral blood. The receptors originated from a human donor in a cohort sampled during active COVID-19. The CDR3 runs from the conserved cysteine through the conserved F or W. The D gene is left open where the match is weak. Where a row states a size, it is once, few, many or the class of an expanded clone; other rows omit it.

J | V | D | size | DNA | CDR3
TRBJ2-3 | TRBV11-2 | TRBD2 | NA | TGTGCCAGCAGCTTAGCTAGCGGGAGGACAGATACGCAGTATTTT | CASSLASGRTDTQYF
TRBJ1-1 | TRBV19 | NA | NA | TGTGCCAGTAGTAGGGACTCCACGAACACTGAAGCTTTCTTT | CASSRDSTNTEAFF
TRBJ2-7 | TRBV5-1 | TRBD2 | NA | TGCGCCAGCAGCCCCGGGACTAGCGGGAGTGTCTACGAGCAGTACTTC | CASSPGTSGSVYEQYF
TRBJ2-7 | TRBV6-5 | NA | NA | TGTGCCAGCATCCCGGGTAGCCGAACCTACGAGCAGTACTTC | CASIPGSRTYEQYF
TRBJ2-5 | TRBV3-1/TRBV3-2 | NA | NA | TGTGCCAGCAGCCCCTGGCAGGGAAGCTACCAAGAGACCCAGTACTTC | CASSPWQGSYQETQYF
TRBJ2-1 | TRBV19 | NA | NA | TGTGCCAGTAGTAGAGACAACACCTTCTCCTACAATGAGCAGTTCTTC | CASSRDNTFSYNEQFF
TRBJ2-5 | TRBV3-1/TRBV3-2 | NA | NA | TGTGCCAGCAGCCAAGACGGGGAGACCCAGTACTTC | CASSQDGETQYF
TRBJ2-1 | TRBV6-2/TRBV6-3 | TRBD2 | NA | TGTGCCAGCAGTTGGGGACTAGCGGGGCAAAATGAGCAGTTCTTC | CASSWGLAGQNEQFF
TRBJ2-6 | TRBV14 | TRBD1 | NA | TGTGCCAGCAGCCAGGGACAGGGCCTCGCTGGGGCCAACGTCCCGACTTTC | CASSQGQGLAGANVPTF
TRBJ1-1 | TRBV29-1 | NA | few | TGCAGCGTTGAGGGCCGCGCAGGCACTGAAGCTTTCTTT | CSVEGRAGTEAFF
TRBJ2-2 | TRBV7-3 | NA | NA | TGTGCCAGCAGCTTAGAGGTTGCCACCGGGGAGCTGTTTTTT | CASSLEVATGELFF
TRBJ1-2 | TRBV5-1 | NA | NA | TGCGCCAGCAGCTTGGACCAGGGCTATGGCTACACCTTC | CASSLDQGYGYTF
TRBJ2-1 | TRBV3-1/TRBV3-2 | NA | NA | TGTGCCAGCGGCTGGGGGCCGGCGGGGCAGTTCTTC | CASGWGPAGQFF
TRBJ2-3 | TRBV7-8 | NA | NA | TGTGCCAGCAGCTTAGCGCGGATTCTCACAGATACGCAGTATTTT | CASSLARILTDTQYF
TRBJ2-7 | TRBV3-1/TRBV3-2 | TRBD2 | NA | TGTGCCAGCAGACCTAGCGGGGGGTCTTACGAGCAGTACTTC | CASRPSGGSYEQYF
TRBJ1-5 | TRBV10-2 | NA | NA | TGCGCCAGCAGTAGACAGAGCGATCAGCCCCAGCATTTT | CASSRQSDQPQHF
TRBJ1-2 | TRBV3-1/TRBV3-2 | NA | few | TGTGCCAGCAGCCAGGGGCCTAAGTATGGCTACACCTTC | CASSQGPKYGYTF
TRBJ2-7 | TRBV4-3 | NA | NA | TGCGCCAGCAGCGCCGAACACCGGGGTTATTACGAGCAGTACTTC | CASSAEHRGYYEQYF
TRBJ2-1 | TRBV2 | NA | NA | TGTGCCAGCAAGTCCTGGGGGCTAGCCTACAATGAGCAGTTCTTC | CASKSWGLAYNEQFF
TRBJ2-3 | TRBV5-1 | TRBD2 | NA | TGCGCCAGCAGCCTAGCGGGAGTCGCAGATACGCAGTATTTT | CASSLAGVADTQYF
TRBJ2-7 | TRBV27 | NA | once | TGTGCCAGCAGTTACTCGAGCGGCTACGAGCAGTACTTC | CASSYSSGYEQYF
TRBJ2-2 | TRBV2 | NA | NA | TGTGCCAGCAGCGTCGACAGGGGAGGGACCGGGGAGCTGTTTTTT | CASSVDRGGTGELFF
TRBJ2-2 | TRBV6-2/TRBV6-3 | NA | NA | TGTGCCAGCAGTTATAACCCGGGTTCGAACACCGGGGAGCTGTTTTTT | CASSYNPGSNTGELFF
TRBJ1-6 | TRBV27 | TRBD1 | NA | TGTGCCAGCAAAGGGGACAGGGGGCTAAGCTCCTATAATTCACCCCTCCACTTT | CASKGDRGLSSYNSPLHF
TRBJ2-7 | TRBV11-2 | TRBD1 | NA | TGTGCCAGCAGCTTAATTCAGGGGGCAGGCGAGCAGTACTTC | CASSLIQGAGEQYF
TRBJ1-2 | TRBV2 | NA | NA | TGTGCCAGCAGTAATCAGGGACTCCATGGCTACACCTTC | CASSNQGLHGYTF
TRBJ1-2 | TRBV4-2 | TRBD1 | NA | TGTGCCAGCAGCCAAGAACTCAATACAGGGGGCGTTTCGGGCTACACCTTC | CASSQELNTGGVSGYTF
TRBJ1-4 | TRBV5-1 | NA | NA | TGCGCCAGCAGCTTGGACTCAACCAAACGTAAACTGTTTTTT | CASSLDSTKRKLFF
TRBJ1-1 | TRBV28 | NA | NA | TGTGCCAGCAGTCTCACGGACAAAGAAGCTTTCTTT | CASSLTDKEAFF
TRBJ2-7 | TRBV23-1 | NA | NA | TGCGCCAGCAGTCAATTAGGGGGGGGATCCTCCTACGAGCAGTACTTC | CASSQLGGGSSYEQYF
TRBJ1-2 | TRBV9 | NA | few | TGTGCCAGCAGCGTAGGGGCAGCCCTACCTAACTATGGCTACACCTTC | CASSVGAALPNYGYTF
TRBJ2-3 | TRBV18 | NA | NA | TGTGCCAGCTCACCGAGGATTAGCACAGATACGCAGTATTTT | CASSPRISTDTQYF
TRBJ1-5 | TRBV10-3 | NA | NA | TGTGCCATCAGCTCGGGCAATCAGCCCCAGCATTTT | CAISSGNQPQHF
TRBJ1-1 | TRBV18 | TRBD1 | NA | TGTGCCAGCTCACCAACCGGGACAGGGGGACATGAAGCTTTCTTT | CASSPTGTGGHEAFF
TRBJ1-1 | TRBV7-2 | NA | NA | TGTGCCAGCAGCTTAAAGCAGCGGATCACTGAAGCTTTCTTT | CASSLKQRITEAFF
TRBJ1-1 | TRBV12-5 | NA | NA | TGTGCTAGTGGACCAGGGATCGCGGCTTTCTTT | CASGPGIAAFF
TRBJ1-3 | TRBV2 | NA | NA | TGCGCCAGCGAAACCCAGACAGTTGGAAACACCATATATTTT | CASETQTVGNTIYF
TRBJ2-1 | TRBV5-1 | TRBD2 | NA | TGCGCCAGCAGCTCCGGGACTAGCGGGAGTAAAGGTGAGCAGTTCTTC | CASSSGTSGSKGEQFF